This TCR beta chain was identified during a study of Tregs in tolerant kidney transplant recipients. Points from the study as a whole: Tolerant patients' donor-specific Tregs expanded beyond overall Tregs, suggesting antigen-driven growth. No direct test of biological reproducibility was done here. Validation in larger populations is needed because few patients were studied.

The protocol was immunoSEQ multiplex PCR, while the TCRdb copy is restricted to in-frame clones and leaves out a portion. There are approximately 13,000 clones in the sample, with 25% to 30% held by the top ten. A note on this clone: Its antigen is undetermined. The read terminates 3 residues ahead of where the CDR3 ends, so the germline J gene completes it.

The V gene lost 9 bases and the J gene lost 6 bases, with 14 bases spanning the gap. The germline gives CDR1 SNHLY, CDR2 FYNNEI. This CDR3 is built from 12 residues. Mixed chimerism was transient after nonmyeloablative marrow transplants from related graft donors. Unstimulated regulatory T cells (CD4+CD25+CD127-), CD4+CD25- non-regulatory cells, CD4 and CD8 cells were FACS-sorted from thawed PBMCs. The V gene is TRBV2, the J gene TRBJ1-1; D might be TRBD1 (5 bases). The sample here was CD8+ T cells from blood (PBMCs), taken 6 months after the transplant. The TCR was taken from a human patient who received a combined kidney and bone marrow transplant. The graft donor may have contributed some T cells. Here the CDR3 reads CARATAGAEAFF. The covered CDR3 bases are TGTGCCAGGGCCACCGCGGGGGCTGAA.